Following are 24 T cell receptor beta chains from one sample sequenced in a study of T cell changes during pregnancy in multiple sclerosis. Here immunoSEQ multiplex PCR was the method, and the copy in TCRdb shows in-frame clones only, minus some. The sample shows fewer than 20,000 clones, nearly 90% of them seen only once. Source: CD8+ T cells from peripheral blood mononuclear cells, taken in the second trimester of pregnancy. These receptors were taken from a female donor in good health, enrolled as a control in a pregnancy study.

This chain links TRBV6-5 with TRBJ2-7, with a possible D match to TRBD2 (6 bases). Germline-derived CDR1 and CDR2 are MNHEY and SVGAGI. This CDR3 comprises 15 residues. Trimming stripped 0 bases from V and 3 bases from J, with 12 bases between. CDR3 loop: CASSYSGGTGYEQYF. The CDR3 coding sequence is TGTGCCAGCAGTTACTCGGGCGGGACGGGCTACGAGCAGTACTTC.

This clone occurred a few times. CDR3 bases: TGTGCCAGCAGCCAAGATCTTCTCTTGAACACTGAAGCTTTCTTT. As protein: CASSQDLLLNTEAFF. The gene calls are TRBV4-2 and TRBJ1-1, with unresolved D. Germline CDR1 reads LGHNA; CDR2 reads YNFKEQ. V lost 0 bases and J lost 0, with 8 bases in between. This CDR3 is 15 amino acids long.

This chain links TRBV23-1 with TRBJ2-1; TRBD1 matches 7 bases. TRBV23-1 is reported as an ORF; its role is uncertain. The CDR3 contains 16 residues. V trimming: 4 bases; J trimming: 5 bases; junction bases outside the gene matches: 11. The CDR3, as DNA: TGCGCCAGCAGTCCGCCAGAGGGACAGACCAACAATGAGCAGTTCTTC. Encoded protein: CASSPPEGQTNNEQFF.

V gene TRBV4-1 combines with J gene TRBJ1-1; a weak D match, TRBD1 (5 bases). Per germline, CDR1 MGHRA and CDR2 YSYEKL. The germline V and J ends were trimmed by 1 base and 6 bases, with 12 bases remaining between them. The CDR3 has 14 residues. Written as DNA, the CDR3 is TGCGCCAGCAGCCAAGTGGGCGGAGGGGCTGAAGCTTTCTTT. Translating gives CASSQVGGGAEAFF.

The chain is built from TRBV7-9 and TRBJ2-2, with D possibly TRBD1 on 6 matching bases. Trimming took off 3 bases at V and 1 base at J, with 12 bases between the two ends. The CDR3 is 16 residues long. Germline V gene sequence: CDR1 SEHNR, CDR2 FQNEAQ (reference sequence). The CDR3 sequence: CASSLQDRLNTGELFF. CDR3 nucleotides: TGTGCCAGCAGCTTGCAGGACAGATTGAACACCGGGGAGCTGTTTTTT. The full variable domain, in which reference TRBV7-9 and TRBJ2-2 provide the parts outside the CDR3, is DTGVSQNPRHKITKRGQNVTFRCDPISEHNRLYWYRQTLGQGPEFLTYFQNEAQLEKSRLLSDRFSAERPKGSFSTLEIQRTEQGDSAMYLCASSLQDRLNTGELFFGEGSRLTVL.

V and J are TRBV19 and TRBJ1-2; TRBD1 aligns across 9 bases. Germline assignment: CDR1 LNHDA and CDR2 SQIVND (reference sequence). J lost 8 bases, V lost 5 bases, and 15 bases had no gene match. CDR3 length: 16 amino acids. CDR3 DNA: TGTGCCAGTAGTCCCGGGGCGACAGGGGGATCTCCGGGCTACACCTTC. Amino acids: CASSPGATGGSPGYTF.

V usage is TRBV6-1 and J usage is TRBJ2-7, with 9 bases aligning to TRBD2. Trimming at V came to 3 bases and at J to 5 bases, leaving 8 bases not matched to a gene. This CDR3 has 15 residues. Germline V gene data show CDR1 as MNHNS and CDR2 as SASEGT. The CDR3 reads CASSEVAGDRDEQYF. Here the CDR3 DNA reads TGTGCCAGCAGTGAGGTAGCGGGGGACCGAGACGAGCAGTACTTC.

The V gene is TRBV7-6, the J gene TRBJ2-1; 8 bases align to TRBD2. The CDR3 is made up of 15 amino acids. With 6 bases clipped from V and 4 bases from J, the junction kept 8 bases outside the gene matches. The germline V gene has CDR1 SGHVS and CDR2 FNYEAQ. The CDR3 region is CASSFSGELYNEQFF. CDR3 in DNA: TGTGCCAGCAGTTTTAGCGGGGAGCTTTACAATGAGCAGTTCTTC.

The chain has TRBV7-9 and TRBJ2-7; 8 bases line up with TRBD2. The CDR3 covers 14 residues. With 3 bases clipped from V and 6 bases from J, the junction kept 7 bases outside the gene matches. The germline V gene encodes CDR1 SEHNR and CDR2 FQNEAQ (reference sequence). Here the CDR3 DNA reads TGTGCCAGCAGCTTGACGGGAGGGCCCCGCGAGCAGTACTTC. This codes for CASSLTGGPREQYF.

The chain uses TRBV11-2 and TRBJ2-1; TRBD2 aligns across 12 bases. Germline CDR1 SGHAT, CDR2 FQNNGV. The J segment lost 5 bases and the V segment lost 1 base, leaving 12 bases of the junction unmatched. This CDR3 is built from 19 residues. The chain's CDR3 is CASSLVWTSGMRGHNEQFF. In nucleotides, the CDR3 is TGTGCCAGCAGCTTAGTCTGGACTAGCGGGATGAGGGGCCACAATGAGCAGTTCTTC.

The gene calls are TRBV7-9 and TRBJ1-2; TRBD1 matches at 7 bases. The germline CDR1 and CDR2 sequences are SEHNR and FQNEAQ (reference sequence). With 1 base clipped from V and 4 bases from J, the junction kept 12 bases outside the gene matches. The CDR3 consists of 17 residues. The CDR3 region is CASSLGGGHSLSYGYTF. As DNA, the CDR3 is TGTGCCAGCAGCTTAGGAGGGGGCCATTCCCTTTCCTATGGCTACACCTTC.

J is TRBJ1-1 and V is TRBV28, with D hard to call. Germline V gene lookup returns CDR1 MDHEN and CDR2 SYDVKM. V was cut by 2 bases and J by 0 bases, with 37 bases left in between. The CDR3 loop spans 24 amino acids. The CDR3 sequence: CASSLALYTRTREDPWLMNTEAFF. The CDR3 bases are TGTGCCAGCAGTTTAGCCCTATATACAAGGACGCGGGAGGATCCATGGCTTATGAACACTGAAGCTTTCTTT.

CDR3 residues: CASGNRDNEKLFF. The DNA of the CDR3 is TGTGCCAGCGGAAACAGGGATAATGAAAAACTGTTTTTT. The V gene is TRBV6-6, the J gene TRBJ1-4; a possible D gene is TRBD1 (6 bases). V was cut by 8 bases and J by 4 bases, with 11 bases left in between. CDR1 MNHNY and CDR2 SVGAGI come from the germline V gene (reference sequence). CDR3 length equals 13 residues.

The rearrangement links TRBV29-1 to TRBJ1-1; 7 positions agree with TRBD1. After removal of 7 bases from V and 1 base from J, the junction contained 3 bases not matched to a gene. The germline gives CDR1 SQVTM, CDR2 ANQGSEA. The CDR3 covers 12 residues. DNA of the CDR3: TGCAGCGGCTACAGGGGGAACACTGAAGCTTTCTTT. Encoded protein: CSGYRGNTEAFF.

The chain joins TRBV19 to TRBJ2-1; 8 nucleotides agree with TRBD2. Germline trimming cut 9 bases from V and 6 bases from J; bases unmatched to any gene: 13. The CDR3 contains 15 residues. Germline CDR1 reads LNHDA; CDR2 reads SQIVND (reference sequence). CDR3 bases: TGTGCCAGCCGCGACGGGACTAGAAGTCCCAATGAGCAGTTCTTC. This gives the protein CASRDGTRSPNEQFF. The variable domain in full, with the rest retrieved from reference TRBV19 and TRBJ2-1, is DGGITQSPKYLFRKEGQNVTLSCEQNLNHDAMYWYRQDPGQGLRLIYYSQIVNDFQKGDIAEGYSVSREKKESFPLTVTSAQKNPTAFYLCASRDGTRSPNEQFFGPGTRLTVL.

V gene TRBV5-1 combines with J gene TRBJ2-1, with D possibly matching TRBD2 (6 bases). V lost 4 bases to trimming and J lost 3 bases, with 14 bases between them. CDR1 and CDR2 (germline): SGHRS, YFSETQ. This CDR3 comprises 15 residues. CDR3 bases: TGCGCCAGCAGCGCCTCGGAGGAGGGCTACAATGAGCAGTTCTTC. Protein: CASSASEEGYNEQFF.

The chain carries TRBV4-2 and TRBJ1-1; 9 nucleotides match TRBD1. Germline V gene lookup returns CDR1 LGHNA and CDR2 YNFKEQ. The V segment lost 0 bases and the J segment 4 bases; nucleotides outside the gene matches: 3. This CDR3 is built from 15 residues. This chain's CDR3 is CASSQEIQGATEAFF. CDR3 DNA sequence: TGTGCCAGCAGCCAAGAGATACAGGGGGCCACTGAAGCTTTCTTT.

This rearrangement joins TRBV30 to TRBJ2-3; D might be TRBD1 (5 bases). V lost 7 bases, J lost 0 bases, and 11 bases lay in between. CDR1 is GTSNPN, CDR2 SVGIG, per germline (reference sequence). The CDR3 is 13 residues long. CDR3 coding DNA: TGTGCCTCCCAGGGAACTAGCACAGATACGCAGTATTTT. Amino acids: CASQGTSTDTQYF. The whole variable domain, remainder taken from reference TRBV30 and TRBJ2-3, is SQTIHQWPATLVQPVGSPLSLECTVEGTSNPNLYWYRQAAGRGLQLLFYSVGIGQISSEVPQNLSASRPQDRQFILSSKKLLLSDSGFYLCASQGTSTDTQYFGPGTRLTVL.

This chain uses TRBV4-1 with TRBJ2-5; maybe TRBD1 (5 bases). This CDR3 spans 15 amino acids. Germline values: CDR1 MGHRA, CDR2 YSYEKL. The V and J ends lost 1 base and 0 bases respectively, with 9 bases between them. The CDR3: CASSQAQGDQETQYF. DNA of the CDR3: TGCGCCAGCAGCCAAGCCCAGGGTGACCAAGAGACCCAGTACTTC.

This clone is medium-sized within its sample. The chain links TRBV18 to TRBJ2-3; D possibly corresponds to TRBD1 (6 bases). V lost 8 bases and J 2 bases, leaving 17 bases between the germline ends. The CDR3 contains 15 residues. Per the germline V gene, CDR1 is KGHSH and CDR2 is LQKENI. Here the CDR3 reads CASNTRGHYTDTQYF. In DNA form, the CDR3 reads TGTGCCAGCAACACCAGGGGACATTACACAGATACGCAGTATTTT.

J is TRBJ2-1 and V is TRBV5-1, with TRBD2 matching over 7 bases. Unmatched junction bases numbered 14, after V lost 4 bases and J lost 4 bases. The CDR3 length is 17 residues. Germline lookup yields CDR1 SGHRS and CDR2 YFSETQ. Written as DNA, the CDR3 is TGCGCCAGCAGCGCCAAGCAGAGCGGGGAGGGGTACAATGAGCAGTTCTTC. As protein: CASSAKQSGEGYNEQFF.

The chain links TRBV11-2 to TRBJ2-1; 7 bases fit TRBD2. The CDR3 length is 17 residues. The V gene end was trimmed by 0 bases and the J gene end by 3 bases; junction bases not matched to a gene: 8. Germline loops: CDR1 SGHAT, CDR2 FQNNGV. This CDR3 reads CASSLDSFASGYNEQFF. The CDR3 DNA is TGTGCCAGCAGCTTAGATAGTTTTGCTAGCGGCTACAATGAGCAGTTCTTC. Using reference TRBV11-2 and TRBJ2-1 for the parts outside the CDR3, the full variable domain is EAGVAQSPRYKIIEKRQSVAFWCNPISGHATLYWYQQILGQGPKLLIQFQNNGVVDDSQLPKDRFSAERLKGVDSTLKIQPAKLEDSAVYLCASSLDSFASGYNEQFFGPGTRLTVL.

This clone has more than one count but fewer than ten. The chain uses TRBV6-5 and TRBJ1-1; D not resolved. CDR1 and CDR2 (germline): MNHEY, SVGAGI. V was pared by 5 bases and J by 6 bases, with 7 bases between. There are 11 residues in the CDR3. CDR3 DNA sequence: TGTGCCAGCAGTGACGGGGCTGAAGCTTTCTTT. Translation gives CASSDGAEAFF.

This rearrangement joins TRBV6-5 to TRBJ1-5; D possibly corresponds to TRBD1 (5 bases). Trimming took off 0 bases at V and 6 bases at J, with 6 bases between the two ends. Germline V CDR1 and CDR2: MNHEY, SVGAGI. The CDR3 covers 13 residues. DNA of the CDR3: TGTGCCAGCAGTTACTCTAGGGGTCAGCCCCAGCATTTT. This encodes CASSYSRGQPQHF.